This is a list of T cell receptor beta chains from one sample in a study of T cell responses to AZD1222 COVID-19 vaccine. Clones were read by immunoSEQ multiplex PCR, and TCRdb kept only the in-frame ones, dropping some. The table has about 35,000 clones, approximately 86% seen once. Sequencing was performed on peripheral blood, taken on day 0 of AZD1222 vaccination. These TCRs come from an adult in good health. CDR3s include the opening cysteine and the closing phenylalanine or tryptophan. D genes are given only for firm matches. Where a row states a size, it is once, few, many or the class of an expanded clone; other rows omit it.

d_gene | abundance | j_gene | v_gene | CDR3aa | CDR3nt
- | - | TRBJ2-1 | TRBV3-1/TRBV3-2 | CASSPKLQLEQFF | TGTGCCAGCAGCCCCAAGCTCCAGCTTGAGCAGTTCTTC
TRBD1 | few | TRBJ2-3 | TRBV4-1 | CASSRTGSSTDTQYF | TGCGCCAGCAGCCGGACAGGGTCCTCCACAGATACGCAGTATTTT
- | - | TRBJ2-1 | TRBV19 | CASSIWSTQNYNEQFF | TGTGCCAGTAGTATATGGTCTACCCAGAACTACAATGAGCAGTTCTTC
TRBD2 | - | TRBJ2-2 | TRBV7-9 | CASSFSGRGTGELFF | TGTGCCAGCAGCTTTAGCGGGAGAGGGACCGGGGAGCTGTTTTTT
TRBD1 | - | TRBJ1-1 | TRBV10-3 | CAISLGQGRTEAFF | TGTGCCATCAGCTTAGGACAGGGCAGGACTGAAGCTTTCTTT
- | - | TRBJ1-6 | TRBV21-1 | CASSNPTGISYNSPLHF | TGTGCCAGCAGCAACCCAACAGGCATCTCCTATAATTCACCCCTCCACTTT
TRBD1 | - | TRBJ2-2 | TRBV25-1 | CASTRQGGGGELFF | TGTGCCAGCACTAGACAGGGCGGCGGCGGGGAGCTGTTTTTT
- | - | TRBJ1-1 | TRBV28 | CASSRAASEAFF | TGTGCCAGCAGTCGGGCGGCTAGTGAAGCTTTCTTT
TRBD1 | - | TRBJ1-5 | TRBV29-1 | CSVSTGGIDQPQHF | TGCAGCGTTTCTACAGGGGGCATTGATCAGCCCCAGCATTTT
- | - | TRBJ1-5 | TRBV6-5 | CASSVSRIHQPQHF | TGTGCCAGCTCTGTAAGCAGGATACATCAGCCCCAGCATTTT
- | - | TRBJ2-3 | TRBV7-9 | CASSPKPRFADTQYF | TGTGCCAGCAGCCCGAAGCCCCGGTTCGCAGATACGCAGTATTTT
TRBD2 | - | TRBJ2-7 | TRBV6-5 | CASSQAGGPLYEQYF | TGTGCCAGCAGTCAGGCGGGGGGACCCCTATATGAGCAGTACTTC
- | - | TRBJ1-6 | TRBV28 | CASDDGAKGNSPLHF | TGTGCCAGCGACGACGGGGCCAAGGGGAATTCACCCCTCCACTTT
TRBD2 | few | TRBJ2-5 | TRBV30 | CAWRPRTSGNQETQYF | TGTGCCTGGAGGCCTAGGACTAGCGGGAACCAAGAGACCCAGTACTTC
- | - | TRBJ2-3 | TRBV7-2 | CASRLGTRTSTDTQYF | TGTGCCAGCAGGCTTGGGACACGGACTAGCACAGATACGCAGTATTTT
TRBD1 | - | TRBJ2-2 | TRBV4-1 | CASSQPSRGTGELFF | TGCGCCAGCAGCCAACCAAGCAGGGGGACCGGGGAGCTGTTTTTT
- | - | TRBJ1-1 | TRBV28 | CASGAGAEAFF | TGTGCCAGCGGAGCGGGCGCTGAAGCTTTCTTT
- | - | TRBJ2-2 | TRBV28 | CASSLSSAGELFF | TGTGCCAGCAGTCTCTCGTCGGCCGGGGAGCTGTTTTTT
TRBD2 | once | TRBJ2-3 | TRBV3-1/TRBV3-2 | CASSQSGGGNTQYF | TGTGCCAGCAGCCAATCCGGGGGGGGGAATACGCAGTATTTT
TRBD2 | - | TRBJ2-7 | TRBV5-6 | CASSALGDYSYEQYF | TGTGCCAGCAGCGCTCTAGGGGACTATTCCTACGAGCAGTACTTC
- | few | TRBJ2-1 | TRBV19 | CASRTQGDRYNEQFF | TGTGCCAGTAGGACACAGGGTGATCGGTACAATGAGCAGTTCTTC
- | - | TRBJ2-3 | TRBV24-1 | CATSERALPNTQYF | TGTGCCACCAGCGAGCGGGCCCTCCCTAATACGCAGTATTTT
- | - | TRBJ1-6 | TRBV5-1 | CASSDGGGLDNSPLHF | TGCGCCAGCAGCGACGGAGGAGGCTTAGATAATTCACCCCTCCACTTT
- | - | TRBJ1-3 | TRBV5-6 | CASSLYIAGNTIYF | TGTGCCAGCAGCTTGTATATCGCTGGAAACACCATATATTTT
TRBD2 | - | TRBJ2-3 | TRBV9 | CASSVGGRGARDTQYF | TGTGCCAGCAGCGTAGGCGGGCGGGGGGCCAGGGATACGCAGTATTTT
- | - | TRBJ1-2 | TRBV5-1 | CASSTANYGYTF | TGCGCCAGCAGTACAGCTAACTATGGCTACACCTTC
TRBD1 | - | TRBJ1-5 | TRBV19 | CASRIKGVDRGNQPQHF | TGTGCCAGTAGGATTAAGGGGGTCGACAGGGGCAATCAGCCCCAGCATTTT
- | - | TRBJ2-5 | TRBV7-9 | CANNRWRGPKDSQETQYF | TGTGCCAACAATCGTTGGCGGGGCCCGAAAGATAGCCAAGAGACCCAGTACTTC
- | - | TRBJ2-5 | TRBV3-1/TRBV3-2 | CASSQPPVETQYF | TGTGCCAGCAGCCAACCCCCTGTGGAGACCCAGTACTTC
TRBD2 | - | TRBJ2-7 | TRBV18 | CASSPGLAGGRPGQYF | TGTGCCAGCTCACCGGGACTAGCGGGAGGGCGCCCGGGGCAGTACTTC
TRBD2 | - | TRBJ2-1 | TRBV11-2 | CASSLLAGPYNEQFF | TGTGCCAGCAGCTTATTAGCGGGGCCGTACAATGAGCAGTTCTTC
- | - | TRBJ1-6 | TRBV5-5 | CASRRGRTNSPLHF | TGTGCCAGCAGAAGGGGACGCACAAATTCACCCCTCCACTTT
TRBD1 | - | TRBJ2-1 | TRBV6-7 | CASSGQGPNEQFF | TGTGCCAGCAGCGGACAGGGACCCAATGAGCAGTTCTTC
- | - | TRBJ1-6 | TRBV5-6 | CASSYAGSRSPLHF | TGTGCCAGCAGCTACGCGGGGTCCCGTTCACCCCTCCACTTT
TRBD2 | - | TRBJ2-7 | TRBV6-1 | CASSAWTSGSAYEQYF | TGTGCCAGCAGTGCATGGACTAGCGGGAGTGCGTACGAGCAGTACTTC
- | - | TRBJ2-3 | TRBV7-2 | CASTRGASTDTQYF | TGTGCCAGCACGCGGGGCGCCAGCACAGATACGCAGTATTTT
TRBD2 | - | TRBJ2-5 | TRBV30 | CAWSTLGGERETQYF | TGTGCCTGGAGTACCCTTGGGGGGGAACGAGAGACCCAGTACTTC
TRBD1 | few | TRBJ1-6 | TRBV9 | CASTSDRGLASPLHF | TGTGCCAGCACATCGGACAGGGGGTTAGCTTCACCCCTCCACTTT
- | few | TRBJ1-4 | TRBV23-1 | CAGKCRSNEKLFF | TGCGCCGGGAAGTGCCGGTCTAATGAAAAACTGTTTTTT
- | - | TRBJ1-5 | TRBV2 | CASNPTGRSAQPQHF | TGTGCCAGCAATCCGACGGGTAGATCCGCTCAGCCCCAGCATTTT
TRBD1 | - | TRBJ1-2 | TRBV25-1 | CASSEPPPGQGSYTF | TGTGCCAGCAGTGAACCCCCCCCAGGACAGGGGAGCTACACCTTC
- | - | TRBJ1-1 | TRBV7-2 | CASSLVGQNTEAFF | TGTGCCAGCAGCTTAGTGGGGCAGAACACTGAAGCTTTCTTT
TRBD1 | - | TRBJ2-7 | TRBV30 | CAWSAGTANYEQYF | TGTGCCTGGAGTGCCGGGACAGCCAACTACGAGCAGTACTTC
- | - | TRBJ1-3 | TRBV3-1/TRBV3-2 | CASSRKRESSGNTIYF | TGTGCCAGCAGCCGCAAGAGGGAAAGCTCTGGAAACACCATATATTTT
TRBD2 | - | TRBJ2-3 | TRBV10-3 | CAISESRTSGLSTDTQYF | TGTGCCATCAGTGAGTCAAGGACTAGCGGCCTTAGCACAGATACGCAGTATTTT
TRBD1 | - | TRBJ2-3 | TRBV24-1 | CATSDNSRQGTDTQYF | TGTGCCACCAGTGACAACAGCCGACAGGGGACAGATACGCAGTATTTT
TRBD1 | - | TRBJ1-2 | TRBV7-9 | CASSSRTGDDYGYTF | TGTGCCAGCAGCTCTCGGACAGGGGATGACTATGGCTACACCTTC
- | once | TRBJ1-6 | TRBV6-2/TRBV6-3 | CASSYANSPLHF | TGTGCCAGCAGTTATGCAAATTCACCCCTCCACTTT
TRBD2 | - | TRBJ2-3 | TRBV5-4 | CASSVYLAGATDTQYF | TGTGCCAGCAGCGTATATCTAGCGGGGGCCACAGATACGCAGTATTTT
- | - | TRBJ1-5 | TRBV7-8 | CASSLGLFTNQPQHF | TGTGCCAGCAGCTTAGGTCTGTTCACCAATCAGCCCCAGCATTTT
- | - | TRBJ2-7 | TRBV3-1/TRBV3-2 | CASSPGSYEQYF | TGTGCCAGCAGCCCCGGATCCTACGAGCAGTACTTC
TRBD1 | - | TRBJ1-2 | TRBV7-2 | CASSSTGGNYGYTF | TGTGCCAGCAGCTCTACAGGGGGGAACTATGGCTACACCTTC
- | - | TRBJ2-5 | TRBV24-1 | CATSDLDPGEAETQYF | TGTGCCACCAGTGATTTGGACCCCGGGGAGGCAGAGACCCAGTACTTC
- | - | TRBJ2-7 | TRBV27 | CASSSLEGTKQYF | TGTGCCAGCAGTTCCCTCGAGGGGACCAAGCAGTACTTC
- | large | TRBJ2-7 | TRBV19 | CASSRFQGSYEQYF | TGTGCCAGTAGTAGATTTCAGGGTTCCTACGAGCAGTACTTC
- | - | TRBJ1-3 | TRBV6-2/TRBV6-3 | CASSYQGTPGNTIYF | TGTGCCAGCAGTTATCAGGGGACCCCTGGAAACACCATATATTTT
- | - | TRBJ2-3 | TRBV4-2 | CASSQGFGFADTQYF | TGTGCCAGCAGCCAAGGTTTCGGTTTCGCAGATACGCAGTATTTT
- | - | TRBJ2-7 | TRBV5-1 | CASSFGGSYEQYF | TGCGCCAGCAGCTTTGGGGGATCCTACGAGCAGTACTTC